This TCR beta chain was recorded in a study of T cell responses to AZD1222 COVID-19 vaccine. Generated by immunoSEQ multiplex PCR, the TCRdb table keeps only in-frame clones and is missing some. The table has around 130,000 clones, 88% seen once; the top ten hold 3% to 4.5%. V lost 1 base and J lost 7, with 13 bases in between. The CDR3 is 15 residues long. CDR1 LGHNA and CDR2 YSLEER come from the germline V gene. This sample comprised peripheral blood, obtained on day 0 of AZD1222 vaccination. V usage is TRBV4-3 and J usage is TRBJ1-4, with D tentatively TRBD1 (6 bases). This receptor was obtained from an adult in good health. CDR3 protein: CASSQGDRRGEKLFF. CDR3 nucleotide sequence: TGCGCCAGCAGCCAAGGTGACAGGCGGGGTGAAAAACTGTTTTTT.